This T cell receptor beta chain was identified during a study of blood T cells in healthy people across ages. Background on the study: Template-switching capture recovered about one barcoded beta molecule per two T cells.

This clonotype was seen more than once but under ten times. The use of a sample-barcoded 5' primer and a J-beta primer mix characterized a second PCR of about 6 to 11 cycles. MiXCR, applied by TCRdb to the 5' RACE reads, yields one record per CDR3 protein. This repertoire shows some 640,000 distinct CDR3 sequences, approximately 50% found once; its top ten account for 30% to 35%. Isolation of PBMCs gave at least 6.5 million cells per sample. Per germline, CDR1 MNHEY and CDR2 SMNVEV (reference sequence). Trimming stripped 7 bases from V and 2 bases from J, with 12 bases between. The CDR3 consists of 13 residues.

This sequence was found in a woman in her sixties or seventies in good health. Sequences were obtained from blood. The V and J genes are TRBV27 and TRBJ2-7; D uncertain. CDR3 in amino acids: CASKKRGPYEQYF. The CDR3, as DNA: TGTGCCAGCAAAAAAAGAGGTCCCTACGAGCAGTACTTC.